This T cell receptor (beta chain) was obtained from a study of T cells in localized non-small cell lung cancer. General study findings and limits: In adjacent lung, a median about 52 of the top 100 tumor clones were found. Compared with tumor, uninvolved adjacent lung displayed greater T cell clonality, ranking highest overall. Density of T cells in blood, when higher, went with longer overall survival. Since sequencing was restricted to only one region of the tumor, intratumor heterogeneity remains a possibility.

In the case of this clone: Its antigen remains unidentified.

TCRdb's copy holds only in-frame clones and misses some; the assay was immunoSEQ multiplex PCR. The sample contains some 85,000 clones, around 82% of which appear only once. CDR3 length equals 15 residues. Germline V gene data show CDR1 as LGHNA and CDR2 as YSLEER. Trimming cost V 1 base and J 8 bases; bases outside gene matches: 9. The chain uses TRBV4-3 and TRBJ1-2; TRBD1 matches 8 bases. The clonotype was recovered from a man between 40 and 70 years old with stage II squamous cell lung carcinoma. The starting material was PBMCs, obtained before any cancer treatment. Written as DNA, the CDR3 is TGCGCCAGCAGCCAAGGGACAGGGCTCCTGGAGGGCTACACCTTC. Its protein is CASSQGTGLLEGYTF.